This T cell receptor (beta chain) was recovered during a study of regulatory T cells. General study findings and limits: Regulatory T cells from CD3G-deficient patients were less diverse than autologous conventional CD4+ cells and control regulatory cells. Skewed V and J usage and few unique V-J pairs marked patient repertoires, most in Tregs.

Primers: 52 TRBV forward and 13 TRBJ reverse. Measured with immunoSEQ multiplex PCR; TCRdb has only the in-frame clones, and not every one. In the table there are 3,000 to 5,000 clones, approximately 92% of which are singletons. Note on this clone: No antigen is known for it.

This CDR3 has 12 amino acids. The V end was cut by 2 bases, the J end by 6 bases, with 5 bases between. CDR1 and CDR2 (germline): SGHAT, FQNNGV. Specimen: CD4+ Tregs sorted from blood. This sequence was found in a child younger than 10 with CD3G deficiency. This chain connects TRBV11-2 to TRBJ2-1; D gene ambiguous. In DNA, the CDR3 is TGTGCCAGCAGCTTATTGGGCAATGAGCAGTTCTTC. It specifies CASSLLGNEQFF.